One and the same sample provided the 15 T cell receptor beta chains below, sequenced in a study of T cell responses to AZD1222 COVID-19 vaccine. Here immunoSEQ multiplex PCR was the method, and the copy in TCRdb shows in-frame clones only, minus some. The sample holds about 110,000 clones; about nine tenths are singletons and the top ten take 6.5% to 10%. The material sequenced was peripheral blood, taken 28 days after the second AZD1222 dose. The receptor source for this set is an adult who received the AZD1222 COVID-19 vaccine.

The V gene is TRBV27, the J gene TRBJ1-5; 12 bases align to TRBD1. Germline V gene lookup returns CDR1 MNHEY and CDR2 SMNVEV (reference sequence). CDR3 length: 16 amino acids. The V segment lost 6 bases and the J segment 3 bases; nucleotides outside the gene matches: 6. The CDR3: CASSRGTGGFNQPQHF. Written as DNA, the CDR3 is TGTGCCAGCAGCCGAGGGACAGGGGGCTTCAATCAGCCCCAGCATTTT.

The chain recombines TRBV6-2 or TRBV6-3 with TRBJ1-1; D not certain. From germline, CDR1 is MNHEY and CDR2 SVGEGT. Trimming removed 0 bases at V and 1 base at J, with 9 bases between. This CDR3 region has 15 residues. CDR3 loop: CASSYSIRQNTEAFF. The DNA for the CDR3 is TGTGCCAGCAGTTACTCGATCCGACAGAACACTGAAGCTTTCTTT.

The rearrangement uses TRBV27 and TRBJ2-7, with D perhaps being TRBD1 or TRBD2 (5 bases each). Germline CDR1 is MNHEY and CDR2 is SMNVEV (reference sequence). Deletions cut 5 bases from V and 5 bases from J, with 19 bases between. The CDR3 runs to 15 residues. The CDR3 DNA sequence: TGTGCCAGCAGTCCAACAGAGGGGTCCTGGAACGAGCAGTACTTC. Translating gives CASSPTEGSWNEQYF.

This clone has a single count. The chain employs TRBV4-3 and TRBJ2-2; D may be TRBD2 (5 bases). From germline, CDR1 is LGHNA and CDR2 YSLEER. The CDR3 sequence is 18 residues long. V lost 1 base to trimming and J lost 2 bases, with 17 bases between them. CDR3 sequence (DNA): TGCGCCAGCAGCCAAGGCGGACCGGAGGTGGGAAACACCGGGGAGCTGTTTTTT. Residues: CASSQGGPEVGNTGELFF.

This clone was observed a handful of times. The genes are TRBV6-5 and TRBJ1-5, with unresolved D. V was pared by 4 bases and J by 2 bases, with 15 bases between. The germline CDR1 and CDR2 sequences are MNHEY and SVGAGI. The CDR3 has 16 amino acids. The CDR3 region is CASSSVPISGNQPQHF. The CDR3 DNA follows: TGTGCCAGCAGTTCGGTGCCGATCTCAGGCAATCAGCCCCAGCATTTT.

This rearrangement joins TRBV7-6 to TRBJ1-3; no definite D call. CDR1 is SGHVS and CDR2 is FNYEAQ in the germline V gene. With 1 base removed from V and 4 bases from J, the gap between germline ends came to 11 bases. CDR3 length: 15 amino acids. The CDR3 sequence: CASSLEASRGNTIYF. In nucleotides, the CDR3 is TGTGCCAGCAGCTTAGAGGCCAGCCGAGGAAACACCATATATTTT.

The CDR3 region is CASSAARRGQGVTGELFF. CDR3 DNA sequence: TGTGCCAGCAGCGCCGCACGCCGGGGACAGGGAGTTACCGGGGAGCTGTTTTTT. The V call is TRBV9, the J call TRBJ2-2; TRBD1 matches at 9 bases. V shed 3 bases, J shed 5 bases, and the junction held 14 bases outside the gene matches. This CDR3 has 18 residues. Germline values: CDR1 SGDLS, CDR2 YYNGEE.

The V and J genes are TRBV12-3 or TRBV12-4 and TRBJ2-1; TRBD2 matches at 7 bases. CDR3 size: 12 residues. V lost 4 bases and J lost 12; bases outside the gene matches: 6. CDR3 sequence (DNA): TGTGCCAGCAGTTGGGGGGGTCAAGGGCAGTTCTTC. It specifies CASSWGGQGQFF.

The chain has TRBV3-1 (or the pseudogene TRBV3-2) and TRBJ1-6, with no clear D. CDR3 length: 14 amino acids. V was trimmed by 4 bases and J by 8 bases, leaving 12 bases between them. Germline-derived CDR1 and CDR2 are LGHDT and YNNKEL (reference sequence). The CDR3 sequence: CASSPRSADSPLHF. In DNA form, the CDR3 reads TGTGCCAGCAGCCCGAGGAGCGCCGATTCACCCCTCCACTTT.

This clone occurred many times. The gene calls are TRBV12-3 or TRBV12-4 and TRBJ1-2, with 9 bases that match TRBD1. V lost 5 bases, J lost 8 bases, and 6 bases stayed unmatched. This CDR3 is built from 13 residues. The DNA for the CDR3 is TGTGCCAGCAGTCCCGGGACAGGGTTCGGCTACACCTTC. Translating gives CASSPGTGFGYTF.

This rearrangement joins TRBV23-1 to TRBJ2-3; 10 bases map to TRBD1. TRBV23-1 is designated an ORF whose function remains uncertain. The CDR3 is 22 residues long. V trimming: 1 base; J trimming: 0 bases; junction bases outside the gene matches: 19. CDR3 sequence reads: CASSQLDRGRTSGGLSTDTQYF. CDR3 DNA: TGCGCCAGCAGTCAATTAGACAGGGGGCGAACCAGCGGGGGCCTCAGCACAGATACGCAGTATTTT.

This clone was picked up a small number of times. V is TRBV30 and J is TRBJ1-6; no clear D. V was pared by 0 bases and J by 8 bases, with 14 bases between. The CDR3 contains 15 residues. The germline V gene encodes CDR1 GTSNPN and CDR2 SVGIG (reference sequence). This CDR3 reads CAWSVGTNPDSPLHF. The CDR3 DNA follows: TGTGCCTGGAGTGTAGGAACTAACCCGGATTCACCCCTCCACTTT.

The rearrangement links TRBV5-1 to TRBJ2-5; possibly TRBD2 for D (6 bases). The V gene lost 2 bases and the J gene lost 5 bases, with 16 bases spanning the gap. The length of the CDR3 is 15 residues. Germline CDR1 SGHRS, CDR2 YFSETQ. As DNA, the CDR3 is TGCGCCAGCAGCTTTCGCGGGGACCGGGGGGAGACCCAGTACTTC. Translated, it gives CASSFRGDRGETQYF.

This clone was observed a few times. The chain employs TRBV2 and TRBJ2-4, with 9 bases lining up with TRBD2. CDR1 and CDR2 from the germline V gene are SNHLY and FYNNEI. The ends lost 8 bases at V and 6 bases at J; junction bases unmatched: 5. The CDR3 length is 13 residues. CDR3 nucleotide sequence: TGTGCCAGCGTTGCGGGGGGGATAAACATTCAGTACTTC. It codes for CASVAGGINIQYF.

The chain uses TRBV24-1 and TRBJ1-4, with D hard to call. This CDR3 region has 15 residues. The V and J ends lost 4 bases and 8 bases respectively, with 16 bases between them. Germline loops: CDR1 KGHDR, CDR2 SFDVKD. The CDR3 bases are TGTGCCACCAGTGACCGCGATGGCAGAGGGGAAAAACTGTTTTTT. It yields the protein CATSDRDGRGEKLFF.